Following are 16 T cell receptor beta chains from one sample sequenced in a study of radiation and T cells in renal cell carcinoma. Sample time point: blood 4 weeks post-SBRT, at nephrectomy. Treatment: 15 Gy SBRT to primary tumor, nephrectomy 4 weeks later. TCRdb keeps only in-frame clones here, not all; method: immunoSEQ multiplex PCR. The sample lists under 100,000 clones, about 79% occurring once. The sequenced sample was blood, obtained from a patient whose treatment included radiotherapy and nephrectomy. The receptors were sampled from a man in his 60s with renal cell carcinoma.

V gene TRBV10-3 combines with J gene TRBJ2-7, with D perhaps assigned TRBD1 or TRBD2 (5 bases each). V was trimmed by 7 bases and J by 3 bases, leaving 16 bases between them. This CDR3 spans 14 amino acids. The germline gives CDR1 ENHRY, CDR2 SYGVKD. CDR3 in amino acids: CAITSGQDNYEQYF. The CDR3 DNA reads TGTGCCATCACCTCGGGGCAGGACAACTACGAGCAGTACTTC.

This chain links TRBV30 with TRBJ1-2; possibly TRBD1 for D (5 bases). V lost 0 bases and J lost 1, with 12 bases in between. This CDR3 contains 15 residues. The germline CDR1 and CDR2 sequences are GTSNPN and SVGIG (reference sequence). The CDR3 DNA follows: TGTGCCTGGAGTGTAAGAAGGGGCAGTAACTATGGCTACACCTTC. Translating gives CAWSVRRGSNYGYTF.

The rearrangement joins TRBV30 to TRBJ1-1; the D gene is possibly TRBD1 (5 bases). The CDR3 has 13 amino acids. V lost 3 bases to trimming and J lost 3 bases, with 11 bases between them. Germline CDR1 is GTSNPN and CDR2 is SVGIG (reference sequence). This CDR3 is CAWRDSSDTEAFF. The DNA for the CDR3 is TGTGCCTGGAGAGACAGTTCGGACACTGAAGCTTTCTTT.

CDR3 sequence (DNA): TGTGCCAGCAGCCCCGGGACTTACAAATACAGCTCCTACGAGCAGTACTTC. It translates to CASSPGTYKYSSYEQYF. The V and J genes are TRBV11-2 and TRBJ2-7, with D perhaps matching TRBD2 (6 bases). This CDR3 has 17 amino acids. Looked up from germline, CDR1 is SGHAT and CDR2 is FQNNGV. Trimming pared 5 bases from V and 0 bases from J, leaving 20 bases between.

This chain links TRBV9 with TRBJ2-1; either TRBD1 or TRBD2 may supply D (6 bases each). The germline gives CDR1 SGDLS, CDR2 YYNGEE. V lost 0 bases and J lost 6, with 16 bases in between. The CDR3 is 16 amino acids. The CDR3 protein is CASSVGFAGGVNEQFF. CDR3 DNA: TGTGCCAGCAGCGTAGGCTTTGCCGGGGGCGTCAATGAGCAGTTCTTC.

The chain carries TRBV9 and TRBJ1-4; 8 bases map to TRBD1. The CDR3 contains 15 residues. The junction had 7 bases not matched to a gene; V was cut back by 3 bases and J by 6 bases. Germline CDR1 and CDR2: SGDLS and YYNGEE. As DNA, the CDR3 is TGTGCCAGCAGCGAGACAGGGGATAGACATGAAAAACTGTTTTTT. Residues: CASSETGDRHEKLFF.

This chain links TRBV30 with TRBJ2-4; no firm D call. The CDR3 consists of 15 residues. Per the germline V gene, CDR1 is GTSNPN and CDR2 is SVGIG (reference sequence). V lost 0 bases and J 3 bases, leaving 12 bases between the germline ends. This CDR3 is CAWSVWSQGKNIQYF. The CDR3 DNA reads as TGTGCCTGGAGTGTATGGTCCCAAGGCAAAAACATTCAGTACTTC.

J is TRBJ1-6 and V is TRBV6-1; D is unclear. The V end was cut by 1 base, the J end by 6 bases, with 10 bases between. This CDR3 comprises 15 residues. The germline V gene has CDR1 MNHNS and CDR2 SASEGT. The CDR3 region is CASSEDGEINSPLHF. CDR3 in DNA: TGTGCCAGCAGTGAAGATGGGGAAATTAATTCACCCCTCCACTTT.

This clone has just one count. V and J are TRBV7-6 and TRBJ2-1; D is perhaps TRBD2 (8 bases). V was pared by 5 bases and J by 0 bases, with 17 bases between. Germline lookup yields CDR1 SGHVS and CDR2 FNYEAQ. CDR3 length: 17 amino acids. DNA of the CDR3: TGTGCCAGCAGCCGGGGGGGGACAGCTAGCTCCTACAATGAGCAGTTCTTC. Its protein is CASSRGGTASSYNEQFF. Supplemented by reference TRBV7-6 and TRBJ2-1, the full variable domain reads GAGVSQSPRYKVTKRGQDVALRCDPISGHVSLYWYRQALGQGPEFLTYFNYEAQQDKSGLPNDRFSAERPEGSISTLTIQRTEQRDSAMYRCASSRGGTASSYNEQFFGPGTRLTVL.

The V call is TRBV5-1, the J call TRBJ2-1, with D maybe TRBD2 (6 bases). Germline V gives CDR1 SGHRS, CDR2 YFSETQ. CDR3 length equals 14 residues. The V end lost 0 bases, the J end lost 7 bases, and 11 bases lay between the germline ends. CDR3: CASSLGGGKNEQFF. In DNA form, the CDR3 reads TGCGCCAGCAGCTTGGGTGGAGGGAAAAATGAGCAGTTCTTC. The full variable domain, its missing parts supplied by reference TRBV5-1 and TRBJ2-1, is KAGVTQTPRYLIKTRGQQVTLSCSPISGHRSVSWYQQTPGQGLQFLFEYFSETQRNKGNFPGRFSGRQFSNSRSEMNVSTLELGDSALYLCASSLGGGKNEQFFGPGTRLTVL.

CDR3 DNA: TGTGCCAGCAGCCCGCCTTCCCTCATAGAGGGGAGGGCAGATACGCAGTATTTT. Translation gives CASSPPSLIEGRADTQYF. V is TRBV7-9 and J is TRBJ2-3; 7 bases are shared with TRBD2. Losses at the gene ends were 5 bases for V and 4 bases for J; bases not matched to a gene: 18. Germline V lookup: CDR1 SEHNR, CDR2 FQNEAQ (reference sequence). The CDR3 covers 18 residues.

The DNA of the CDR3 is TGTGCCAGCCTGTCGGGGACTCTGGTTGCTGGGGCCAACGTCCTGACTTTC. This translates into CASLSGTLVAGANVLTF. This chain connects TRBV28 to TRBJ2-6; a possible D gene is TRBD2 (6 bases). Germline CDR1 reads MDHEN; CDR2 reads SYDVKM. CDR3 length: 17 amino acids. V was pared by 8 bases and J by 2 bases, with 19 bases between.

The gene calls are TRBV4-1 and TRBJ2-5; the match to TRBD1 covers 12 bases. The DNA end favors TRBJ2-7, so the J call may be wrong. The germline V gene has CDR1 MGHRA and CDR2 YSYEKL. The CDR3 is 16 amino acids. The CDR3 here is CASSQRPGTGGLEQYF. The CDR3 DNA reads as TGCGCCAGCAGCCAAAGACCCGGGACAGGGGGCCTCGAGCAGTACTTC.

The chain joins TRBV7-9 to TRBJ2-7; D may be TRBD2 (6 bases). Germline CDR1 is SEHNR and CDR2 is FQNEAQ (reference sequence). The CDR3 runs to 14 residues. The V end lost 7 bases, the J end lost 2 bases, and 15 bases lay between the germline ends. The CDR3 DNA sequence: TGTGCCAGCACCCCTAGCGCGCGAGCCTACGAGCAGTACTTC. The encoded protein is CASTPSARAYEQYF.

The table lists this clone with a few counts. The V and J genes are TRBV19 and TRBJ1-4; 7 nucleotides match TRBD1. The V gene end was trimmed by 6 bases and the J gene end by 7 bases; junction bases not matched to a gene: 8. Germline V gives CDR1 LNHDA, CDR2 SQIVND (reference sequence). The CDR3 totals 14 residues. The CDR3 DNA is TGTGCCAGTAGCCCTAGGGGGCCCACTGAAAAACTGTTTTTT. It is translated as CASSPRGPTEKLFF.

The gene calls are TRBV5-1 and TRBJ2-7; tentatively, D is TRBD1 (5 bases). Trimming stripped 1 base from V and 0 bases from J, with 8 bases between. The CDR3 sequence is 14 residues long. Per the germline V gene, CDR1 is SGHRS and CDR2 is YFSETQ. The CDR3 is CASSLKGDSYEQYF. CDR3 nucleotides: TGCGCCAGCAGCTTGAAAGGGGACTCCTACGAGCAGTACTTC.